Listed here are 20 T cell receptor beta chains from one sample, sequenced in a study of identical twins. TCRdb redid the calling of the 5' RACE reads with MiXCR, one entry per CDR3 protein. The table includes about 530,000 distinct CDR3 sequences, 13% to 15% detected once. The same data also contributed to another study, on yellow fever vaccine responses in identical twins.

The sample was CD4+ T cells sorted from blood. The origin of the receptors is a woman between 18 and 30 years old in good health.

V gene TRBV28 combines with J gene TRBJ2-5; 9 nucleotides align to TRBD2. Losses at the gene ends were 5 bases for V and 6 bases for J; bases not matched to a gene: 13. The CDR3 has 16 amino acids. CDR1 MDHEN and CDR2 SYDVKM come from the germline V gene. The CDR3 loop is CASSPPLAGGSQTQYF. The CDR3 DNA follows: TGTGCCAGCAGTCCACCCCTGGCGGGAGGGTCGCAGACCCAGTACTTC. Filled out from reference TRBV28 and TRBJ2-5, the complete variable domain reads DVKVTQSSRYLVKRTGEKVFLECVQDMDHENMFWYRQDPGLGLRLIYFSYDVKMKEKGDIPEGYSVSREKKERFSLILESASTNQTSMYLCASSPPLAGGSQTQYFGPGTRLLVL.

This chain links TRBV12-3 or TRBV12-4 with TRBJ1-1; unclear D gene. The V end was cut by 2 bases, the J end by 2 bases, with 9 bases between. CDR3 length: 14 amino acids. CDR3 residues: CASSLTTLNTEAFF. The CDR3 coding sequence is TGTGCCAGCAGTTTAACCACTTTAAACACTGAAGCTTTCTTT.

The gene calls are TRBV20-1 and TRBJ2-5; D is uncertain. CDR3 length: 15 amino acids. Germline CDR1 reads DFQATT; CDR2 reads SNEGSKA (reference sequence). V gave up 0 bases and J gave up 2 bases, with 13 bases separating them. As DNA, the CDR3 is TGCAGTGCTAGAGATGCCCTCGCGGCTCAAGAGACCCAGTACTTC. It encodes CSARDALAAQETQYF.

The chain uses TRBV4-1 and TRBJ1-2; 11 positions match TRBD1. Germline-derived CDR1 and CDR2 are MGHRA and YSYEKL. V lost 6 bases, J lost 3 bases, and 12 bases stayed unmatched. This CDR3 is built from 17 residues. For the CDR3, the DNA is TGCGCCAGCAGTTCCGGGACAGGGGGGCTCTATGACTATGGCTACACCTTC. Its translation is CASSSGTGGLYDYGYTF.

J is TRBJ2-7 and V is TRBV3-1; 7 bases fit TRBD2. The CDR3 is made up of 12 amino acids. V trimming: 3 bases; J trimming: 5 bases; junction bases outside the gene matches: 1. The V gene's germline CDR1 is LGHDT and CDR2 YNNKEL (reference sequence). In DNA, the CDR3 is TGTGCCAGCAGCCAGGGGGGGAACGAGCAGTACGTC. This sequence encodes CASSQGGNEQYV.

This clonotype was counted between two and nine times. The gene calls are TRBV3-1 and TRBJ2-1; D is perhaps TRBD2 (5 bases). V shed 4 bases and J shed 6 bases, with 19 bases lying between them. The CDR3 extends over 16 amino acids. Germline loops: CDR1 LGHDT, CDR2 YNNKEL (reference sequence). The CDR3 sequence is CASSPISPVRVNEQFF. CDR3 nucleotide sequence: TGTGCCAGCAGCCCTATATCTCCGGTGAGGGTCAATGAGCAGTTCTTC.

The CDR3 sequence is CASSLSPTGRWANVLTF. In DNA form, the CDR3 reads TGTGCCAGCAGCTTATCCCCGACAGGCCGGTGGGCCAACGTCCTGACTTTC. The rearrangement joins TRBV7-8 to TRBJ2-6; the D gene is possibly TRBD1 (6 bases). CDR1 is SGHVS, CDR2 FQNEAQ, per germline. V lost 2 bases and J 5 bases, leaving 16 bases between the germline ends. This CDR3 contains 17 residues.

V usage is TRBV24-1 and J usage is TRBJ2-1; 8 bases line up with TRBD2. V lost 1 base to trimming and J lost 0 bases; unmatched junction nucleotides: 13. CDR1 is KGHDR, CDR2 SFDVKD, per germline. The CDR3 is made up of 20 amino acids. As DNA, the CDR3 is TGTGCCACCAGTGATTTTAAGGCTAGCGGGTACTTAAGCTCCTACAATGAGCAGTTCTTC. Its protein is CATSDFKASGYLSSYNEQFF.

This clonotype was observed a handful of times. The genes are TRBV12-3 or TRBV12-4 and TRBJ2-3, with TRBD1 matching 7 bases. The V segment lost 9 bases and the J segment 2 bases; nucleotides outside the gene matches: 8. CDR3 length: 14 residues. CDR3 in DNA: TGTGCCAGTTCACGGGACAGCATCACAGATACGCAGTATTTT. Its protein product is CASSRDSITDTQYF.

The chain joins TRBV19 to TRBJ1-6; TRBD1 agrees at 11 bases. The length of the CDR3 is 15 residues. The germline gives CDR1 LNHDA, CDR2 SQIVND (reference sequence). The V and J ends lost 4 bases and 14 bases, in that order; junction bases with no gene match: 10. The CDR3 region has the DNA TGTGCCAGTAGTACTCCGGGACAGGGGGTCTCGGCCCTCCACTTT. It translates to CASSTPGQGVSALHF.

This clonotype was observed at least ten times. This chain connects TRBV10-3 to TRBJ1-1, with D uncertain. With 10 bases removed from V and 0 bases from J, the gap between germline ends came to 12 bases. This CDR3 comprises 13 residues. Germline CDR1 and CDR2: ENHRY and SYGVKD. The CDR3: CATETDMNTEAFF. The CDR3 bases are TGTGCCACCGAGACGGATATGAACACTGAAGCTTTCTTT.

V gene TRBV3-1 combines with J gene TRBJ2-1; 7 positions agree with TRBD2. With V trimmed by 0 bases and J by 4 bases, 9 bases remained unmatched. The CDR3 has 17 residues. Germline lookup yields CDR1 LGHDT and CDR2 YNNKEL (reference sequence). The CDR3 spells CASSQDHRTRRYNEQFF. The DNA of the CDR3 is TGTGCCAGCAGCCAAGATCACAGGACTAGAAGGTACAATGAGCAGTTCTTC.

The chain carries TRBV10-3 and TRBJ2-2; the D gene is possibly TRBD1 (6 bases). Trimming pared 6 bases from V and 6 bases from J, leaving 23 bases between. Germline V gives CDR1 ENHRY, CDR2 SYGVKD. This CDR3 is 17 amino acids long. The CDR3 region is CAISVSPGQGSPGELFF. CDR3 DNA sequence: TGTGCCATCAGCGTAAGCCCGGGACAAGGGAGCCCCGGGGAGCTGTTTTTT.

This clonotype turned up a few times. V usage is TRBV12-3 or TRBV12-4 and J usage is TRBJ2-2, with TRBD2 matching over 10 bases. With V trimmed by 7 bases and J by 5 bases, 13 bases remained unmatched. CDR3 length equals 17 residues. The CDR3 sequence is CASTGHSSGRNTGELFF. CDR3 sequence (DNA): TGTGCCAGCACCGGCCACTCTAGCGGGAGAAATACCGGGGAGCTGTTTTTT.

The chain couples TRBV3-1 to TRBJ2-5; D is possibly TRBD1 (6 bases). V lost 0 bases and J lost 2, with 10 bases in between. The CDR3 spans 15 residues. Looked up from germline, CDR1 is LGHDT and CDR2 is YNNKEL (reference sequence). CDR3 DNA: TGTGCCAGCAGCCAAGATCCCACAGGGCAAGAGACCCAGTACTTC. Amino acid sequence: CASSQDPTGQETQYF.

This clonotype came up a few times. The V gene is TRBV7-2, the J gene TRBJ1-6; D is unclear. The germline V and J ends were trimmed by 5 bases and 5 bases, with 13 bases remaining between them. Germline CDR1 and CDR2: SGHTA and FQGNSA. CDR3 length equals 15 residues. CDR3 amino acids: CASSLDRGNNSPLHF. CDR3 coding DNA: TGTGCCAGCAGCCTGGACCGGGGTAATAATTCACCCCTCCACTTT.

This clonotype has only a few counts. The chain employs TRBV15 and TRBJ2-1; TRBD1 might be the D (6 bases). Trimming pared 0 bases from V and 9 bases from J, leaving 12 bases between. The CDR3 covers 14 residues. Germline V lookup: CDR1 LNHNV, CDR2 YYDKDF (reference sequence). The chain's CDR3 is CATSREVRGGEQFF. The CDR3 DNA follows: TGTGCCACCAGCAGAGAGGTCAGGGGCGGTGAGCAGTTCTTC.

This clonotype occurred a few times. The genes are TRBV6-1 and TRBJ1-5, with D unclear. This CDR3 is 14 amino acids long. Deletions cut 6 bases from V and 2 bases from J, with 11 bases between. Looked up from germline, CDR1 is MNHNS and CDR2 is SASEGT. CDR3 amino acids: CASRKGDGNQPQHF. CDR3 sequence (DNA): TGTGCCAGCAGGAAGGGAGATGGCAATCAGCCCCAGCATTTT.

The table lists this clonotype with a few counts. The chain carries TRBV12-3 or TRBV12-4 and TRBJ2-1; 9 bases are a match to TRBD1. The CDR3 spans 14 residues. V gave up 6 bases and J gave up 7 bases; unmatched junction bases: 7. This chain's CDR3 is CASRGTGSRNEQFF. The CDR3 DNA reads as TGTGCCAGCAGAGGGACAGGGTCGCGGAATGAGCAGTTCTTC.

CDR3 protein: CSARGGTASYEQYF. In nucleotides, the CDR3 is TGCAGTGCTAGGGGAGGGACTGCCTCCTACGAGCAGTACTTC. The gene calls are TRBV20-1 and TRBJ2-7; 7 nucleotides match TRBD2. The CDR3 is 14 amino acids. The V gene's germline CDR1 is DFQATT and CDR2 SNEGSKA (reference sequence). V lost 3 bases, J lost 0 bases, and 5 bases stayed unmatched.